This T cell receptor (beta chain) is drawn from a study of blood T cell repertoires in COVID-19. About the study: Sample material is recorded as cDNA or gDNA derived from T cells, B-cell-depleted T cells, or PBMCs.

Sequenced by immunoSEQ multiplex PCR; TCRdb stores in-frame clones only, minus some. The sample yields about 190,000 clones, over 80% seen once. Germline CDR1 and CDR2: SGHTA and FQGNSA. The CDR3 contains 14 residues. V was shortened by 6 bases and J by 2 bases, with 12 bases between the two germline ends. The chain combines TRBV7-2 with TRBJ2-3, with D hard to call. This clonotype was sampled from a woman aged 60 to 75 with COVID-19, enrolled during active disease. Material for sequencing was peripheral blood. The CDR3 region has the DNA TGTGCCAGCAGGGTTGTGAGCAACACAGATACGCAGTATTTT. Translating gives CASRVVSNTDTQYF.